The 31 T cell receptor beta chains presented below share a single source sample, sequenced in a study of blood T cell repertoires in COVID-19. Here immunoSEQ multiplex PCR was the method, and the copy in TCRdb shows in-frame clones only, minus some. The table lists 130,000 to 150,000 clones, about nine tenths of them singletons, with 0.95% in the top ten. Sequencing was done on a sample of peripheral blood. All receptors derive from a woman in her fifties or sixties with acute or convalescent COVID-19.

The chain employs TRBV7-9 and TRBJ1-1; weak D call: TRBD1 (6 bases). Germline V gives CDR1 SEHNR, CDR2 FQNEAQ (reference sequence). The germline V and J ends were trimmed by 1 base and 2 bases, with 14 bases remaining between them. The CDR3 has 16 residues. In nucleotides, the CDR3 is TGTGCCAGCAGCTTAGAACAGGGACGAGGAAACACTGAAGCTTTCTTT. Translation: CASSLEQGRGNTEAFF. Filled out from reference TRBV7-9 and TRBJ1-1, the complete variable domain reads DTGVSQNPRHKITKRGQNVTFRCDPISEHNRLYWYRQTLGQGPEFLTYFQNEAQLEKSRLLSDRFSAERPKGSFSTLEIQRTEQGDSAMYLCASSLEQGRGNTEAFFGQGTRLTVV.

The chain employs TRBV27 and TRBJ1-4; TRBD1 matches 7 bases. Trimming took 5 bases from V and 6 from J; bases not matched to a gene: 6. The CDR3 has 14 amino acids. Germline CDR1 reads MNHEY; CDR2 reads SMNVEV (reference sequence). CDR3 protein: CASSPGGFHEKLFF. The CDR3 DNA is TGTGCCAGCAGTCCAGGGGGGTTTCATGAAAAACTGTTTTTT.

The chain carries TRBV19 and TRBJ2-3, with D perhaps matching TRBD2 (5 bases). Trimming took off 6 bases at V and 8 bases at J, with 12 bases between the two ends. This CDR3 region has 12 residues. The germline V gene has CDR1 LNHDA and CDR2 SQIVND (reference sequence). The CDR3 region has the DNA TGTGCCAGTAGCGTACTAGAGGGTACGCAGTATTTT. Translated, it gives CASSVLEGTQYF.

The CDR3 loop is CASGLWEAGYGYTF. The CDR3 DNA is TGTGCTAGTGGTTTGTGGGAGGCGGGCTATGGCTACACCTTC. J is TRBJ1-2 and V is TRBV12-5, with D hard to call. V lost 2 bases and J lost 4, with 11 bases in between. The V gene's germline CDR1 is LGHNT and CDR2 FRNRAP. CDR3 length: 14 amino acids.

The chain links TRBV5-1 to TRBJ2-5; D is ambiguous. Germline V gene sequence: CDR1 SGHRS, CDR2 YFSETQ. The CDR3 is 15 residues long. V dropped 0 bases and J dropped 3 bases, with 12 bases sitting between them. The CDR3 bases are TGCGCCAGCAGCTTGGAGGCGCCGCAGGAAGAGACCCAGTACTTC. The encoded protein is CASSLEAPQEETQYF.

The V call is TRBV21-1, the J call TRBJ2-3; the DNA was not used to check the table's D call, TRBD2. TRBV21-1 is described as a pseudogene. The CDR3 spans 14 residues. The CDR3 spells CASTERECTDTQYF. CDR3 DNA sequence: TGTGCCAGCACCGAGCGCGAGTGCACAGATACGCAGTATTTT.

This chain connects TRBV28 to TRBJ1-2; a possible D gene is TRBD1 (5 bases). The CDR3 has 15 residues. The V end lost 7 bases, the J end lost 6 bases, and 21 bases lay between the germline ends. Per germline, CDR1 MDHEN and CDR2 SYDVKM. The CDR3 sequence: CASTTEAADNHGYTF. The CDR3, as DNA: TGTGCCAGCACCACAGAGGCCGCGGACAATCATGGCTACACCTTC.

V and J are TRBV6-1 and TRBJ1-5, with 7 nucleotides matching TRBD1. J gave up 9 bases and V 1 base, and 6 bases lay outside the gene matches. The CDR3 is made up of 14 amino acids. In germline, CDR1 is MNHNS, CDR2 SASEGT. CDR3 DNA sequence: TGTGCCAGCAGTGAAGACAGGGGAGGTTTGCCCCAGCATTTT. Translating gives CASSEDRGGLPQHF.

The genes are TRBV10-2 and TRBJ2-5; tentative D call: TRBD2 (5 bases). Trimming pared 2 bases from V and 3 bases from J, leaving 13 bases between. CDR3 size: 15 residues. Germline CDR1 WSHSY, CDR2 SAAADI. CDR3 protein: CASSEDAEAKETQYF. The CDR3 DNA reads as TGCGCCAGCAGTGAGGACGCGGAGGCTAAAGAGACCCAGTACTTC.

This clone occurred once. This sequence joins TRBV30 and TRBJ2-7, with TRBD1 as a possible D gene (6 bases). This CDR3 has 14 residues. The germline CDR1 and CDR2 sequences are GTSNPN and SVGIG (reference sequence). V lost 0 bases to trimming and J lost 2 bases, with 11 bases between them. CDR3: CAWSVTRGAYEQYF. DNA for the CDR3: TGTGCCTGGAGTGTCACCAGGGGAGCCTACGAGCAGTACTTC. Drawing the rest from reference TRBV30 and TRBJ2-7, the complete variable domain is SQTIHQWPATLVQPVGSPLSLECTVEGTSNPNLYWYRQAAGRGLQLLFYSVGIGQISSEVPQNLSASRPQDRQFILSSKKLLLSDSGFYLCAWSVTRGAYEQYFGPGTRLTVT.

The chain carries TRBV24-1 and TRBJ1-5, with TRBD1 identical over 10 bases. Germline loops: CDR1 KGHDR, CDR2 SFDVKD. The CDR3 is made up of 16 amino acids. The V segment lost 4 bases and the J segment 3 bases; nucleotides outside the gene matches: 5. The CDR3 coding sequence is TGTGCCACCAGTGACCCGGGACAGGGGATCAATCAGCCCCAGCATTTT. Its translation: CATSDPGQGINQPQHF.

The chain recombines TRBV19 with TRBJ2-7; 8 bases map to TRBD1. The germline CDR1 and CDR2 sequences are LNHDA and SQIVND (reference sequence). The CDR3 has 14 residues. With V trimmed by 7 bases and J by 0 bases, 5 bases remained unmatched. CDR3 region: CASKRTGPSYEQYF. CDR3 DNA sequence: TGTGCCAGTAAGAGGACAGGGCCCTCCTACGAGCAGTACTTC. Supplemented by reference TRBV19 and TRBJ2-7, the full variable domain reads DGGITQSPKYLFRKEGQNVTLSCEQNLNHDAMYWYRQDPGQGLRLIYYSQIVNDFQKGDIAEGYSVSREKKESFPLTVTSAQKNPTAFYLCASKRTGPSYEQYFGPGTRLTVT.

The V call is TRBV5-1, the J call TRBJ1-3; weak D call: TRBD1 (6 bases). There are 15 residues in the CDR3. Germline V gene data show CDR1 as SGHRS and CDR2 as YFSETQ. Trimming stripped 1 base from V and 2 bases from J, with 10 bases between. CDR3 sequence: CASSLSGAAGNTIYF. The CDR3 DNA follows: TGCGCCAGCAGCTTGTCAGGGGCTGCTGGAAACACCATATATTTT.

The V gene is TRBV7-3, the J gene TRBJ1-2, with D possibly being TRBD1 (6 bases). Trimming shortened V by 8 bases and J by 2 bases, and 24 bases separated the two germline ends. This CDR3 is built from 17 residues. Germline assignment: CDR1 SGHTA and CDR2 FQGTGA. CDR3: CASGGFGAGDSNYGYTF. In nucleotides, the CDR3 is TGTGCCAGCGGGGGTTTCGGGGCAGGGGATTCGAACTATGGCTACACCTTC.

The chain carries TRBV3-1 (or the pseudogene TRBV3-2) and TRBJ1-2, with D unclear. The CDR3 consists of 16 residues. Germline V gene lookup returns CDR1 LGHDT and CDR2 YNNKEL (reference sequence). The ends were cut back, 4 bases at V and 3 bases at J, with 18 bases in the middle. CDR3 protein: CASSRSRGILDYGYTF. DNA for the CDR3: TGTGCCAGCAGCCGTTCACGGGGTATATTGGACTATGGCTACACCTTC.

The chain links TRBV19 to TRBJ2-2, with TRBD1 identical over 8 bases. The germline CDR1 and CDR2 sequences are LNHDA and SQIVND (reference sequence). J gave up 3 bases and V 0 bases, and 0 bases lay outside the gene matches. The CDR3 spans 15 residues. In DNA, the CDR3 is TGTGCCAGTAGTATAGAACAGGGGGACACCGGGGAGCTGTTTTTT. As protein: CASSIEQGDTGELFF.

The V call is TRBV6-5, the J call TRBJ1-2; D is ambiguous. Germline V gene sequence: CDR1 MNHEY, CDR2 SVGAGI. Deletions cut 0 bases from V and 4 bases from J, with 9 bases between. The CDR3 has 14 amino acids. The CDR3 DNA is TGTGCCAGCAGTTACTCGAGCGGGTTCTATGGCTACACCTTC. Translation: CASSYSSGFYGYTF.

V usage is TRBV28 and J usage is TRBJ1-1; D uncertain. CDR1 and CDR2 from the germline V gene are MDHEN and SYDVKM. The V gene lost 3 bases and the J gene lost 3 bases, with 5 bases spanning the gap. This CDR3 comprises 12 residues. In DNA form, the CDR3 reads TGTGCCAGCAGTTTCGGAGACACTGAAGCTTTCTTT. Amino acid sequence: CASSFGDTEAFF.

This sequence joins TRBV7-6 and TRBJ2-6; D remains ambiguous. Trimming left V 2 bases short and J 0 bases short, with 5 bases between. CDR3 length: 15 amino acids. Germline lookup yields CDR1 SGHVS and CDR2 FNYEAQ. CDR3 DNA sequence: TGTGCCAGCAGCTTACGTCGCTCTGGGGCCAACGTCCTGACTTTC. This translates into CASSLRRSGANVLTF.

V is TRBV3-1 (or the pseudogene TRBV3-2) and J is TRBJ2-4; TRBD1 matches at 8 bases. Germline V gene data show CDR1 as LGHDT and CDR2 as YNNKEL (reference sequence). Germline trimming cut 3 bases from V and 1 base from J; bases unmatched to any gene: 8. The CDR3 is 17 residues long. CDR3 in amino acids: CASSQGIDRGAKNIQYF. In DNA form, the CDR3 reads TGTGCCAGCAGCCAGGGAATTGACAGGGGTGCCAAAAACATTCAGTACTTC.

The V gene is TRBV5-5, the J gene TRBJ2-7, with 12 bases that match TRBD2. V trimming: 0 bases; J trimming: 2 bases; junction bases outside the gene matches: 6. CDR1 and CDR2 (germline): SGHKS, YYEKEE (reference sequence). There are 17 residues in the CDR3. The CDR3 sequence is CASSLAGGLAGTYEQYF. The DNA of the CDR3 is TGTGCCAGCAGCTTGGCCGGGGGACTAGCGGGTACCTACGAGCAGTACTTC.

The chain carries TRBV11-3 and TRBJ2-2; D gene unclear. V was clipped by 0 bases and J by 7 bases, with 9 bases between them. The CDR3 runs to 14 residues. Germline assignment: CDR1 SGHNT and CDR2 YENEEA. The CDR3: CASSLDRSSGELFF. The CDR3 nucleotides read TGTGCCAGCAGCTTAGATCGGTCGAGCGGGGAGCTGTTTTTT.

V usage is TRBV10-1 and J usage is TRBJ2-1; 7 bases fit TRBD2. The V gene end was trimmed by 2 bases and the J gene end by 8 bases; junction bases not matched to a gene: 6. The germline V gene has CDR1 WNHNN and CDR2 SYGVQD (reference sequence). This CDR3 contains 14 residues. CDR3 protein: CASSEPGGIHEQFF. CDR3 in DNA: TGCGCCAGCAGTGAGCCGGGAGGAATCCATGAGCAGTTCTTC.

The chain joins TRBV24-1 to TRBJ1-2; possibly TRBD1 for D (5 bases). CDR3 size: 14 residues. Germline V gene lookup returns CDR1 KGHDR and CDR2 SFDVKD. V gave up 4 bases and J gave up 8 bases, with 16 bases separating them. This CDR3 is CATSEGASGYGYTF. The CDR3 DNA reads TGTGCCACCAGTGAGGGTGCGTCAGGGTACGGCTACACCTTC.

The chain couples TRBV19 to TRBJ2-3; 7 bases are shared with TRBD2. Germline CDR1 LNHDA, CDR2 SQIVND (reference sequence). This CDR3 contains 15 residues. The trim removed 0 bases at V and 1 base at J, leaving 1 base unmatched. The CDR3 sequence is CASSIDGRGTDTQYF. DNA of the CDR3: TGTGCCAGTAGTATAGATGGGAGGGGCACAGATACGCAGTATTTT. Filled out from reference TRBV19 and TRBJ2-3, the complete variable domain reads DGGITQSPKYLFRKEGQNVTLSCEQNLNHDAMYWYRQDPGQGLRLIYYSQIVNDFQKGDIAEGYSVSREKKESFPLTVTSAQKNPTAFYLCASSIDGRGTDTQYFGPGTRLTVL.

The V gene is TRBV9, the J gene TRBJ1-1; TRBD1 is a possible D gene (5 bases). Germline-derived CDR1 and CDR2 are SGDLS and YYNGEE. The ends were cut back, 0 bases at V and 1 base at J, with 13 bases in the middle. This CDR3 region has 16 residues. The CDR3 DNA is TGTGCCAGCAGCGTAGGAGGTTGGGGCTCGAACACTGAAGCTTTCTTT. It yields the protein CASSVGGWGSNTEAFF.

The rearrangement links TRBV27 to TRBJ1-6; TRBD1 might be the D (6 bases). The CDR3 is 15 amino acids. The germline V gene encodes CDR1 MNHEY and CDR2 SMNVEV (reference sequence). The ends were cut back, 4 bases at V and 8 bases at J, with 15 bases in the middle. The CDR3 sequence is CASSWDTQSYSPLHF. The DNA of the CDR3 is TGTGCCAGCAGTTGGGACACCCAGAGCTATTCACCCCTCCACTTT.

This chain links TRBV5-6 with TRBJ2-7; 11 positions match TRBD2. This CDR3 contains 16 residues. The germline CDR1 and CDR2 sequences are SGHDT and YYEEEE. After removal of 1 base from V and 1 base from J, the junction contained 4 bases not matched to a gene. The CDR3 bases are TGTGCCAGCAGCTTGCCCACTAGCGGGGGATCCTACGAGCAGTACTTC. Amino acids: CASSLPTSGGSYEQYF.

CDR3 in amino acids: CASSDRAANQPQHF. The CDR3 region has the DNA TGTGCCAGCAGTGACAGGGCAGCGAATCAGCCCCAGCATTTT. The chain joins TRBV2 to TRBJ1-5; D possibly corresponds to TRBD1 (5 bases). V lost 3 bases and J 4 bases, leaving 10 bases between the germline ends. The CDR3 covers 14 residues. CDR1 and CDR2 from the germline V gene are SNHLY and FYNNEI.

In its sample, this clone was seen once. The CDR3 region has the DNA TGTGCCAGCAGCTTTAGCGGGGGGCGGACAGATACGCAGTATTTT. As protein: CASSFSGGRTDTQYF. The genes are TRBV7-2 and TRBJ2-3; 10 positions agree with TRBD2. Germline lookup yields CDR1 SGHTA and CDR2 FQGNSA. V was clipped by 3 bases and J by 3 bases; unmatched bases: 3. This CDR3 has 15 amino acids. Drawing the rest from reference TRBV7-2 and TRBJ2-3, the complete variable domain is GAGVSQSPSNKVTEKGKDVELRCDPISGHTALYWYRQSLGQGLEFLIYFQGNSAPDKSGLPSDRFSAERTGGSVSTLTIQRTQQEDSAVYLCASSFSGGRTDTQYFGPGTRLTVL.

The rearrangement links TRBV9 to TRBJ1-6, with a tentative D call TRBD1 (5 bases). The CDR3 sequence is 13 residues long. The V and J ends lost 3 bases and 7 bases respectively, with 8 bases between them. Germline values: CDR1 SGDLS, CDR2 YYNGEE. CDR3 region: CASSDRPNSPLHF. CDR3 DNA: TGTGCCAGCAGCGACAGGCCGAATTCACCCCTCCACTTT. Filled out from reference TRBV9 and TRBJ1-6, the complete variable domain reads DSGVTQTPKHLITATGQRVTLRCSPRSGDLSVYWYQQSLDQGLQFLIQYYNGEERAKGNILERFSAQQFPDLHSELNLSSLELGDSALYFCASSDRPNSPLHFGNGTRLTVT.